The T cell receptor (beta chain) under discussion was sequenced for a study of cytomegalovirus exposure and HLA in healthy donors. V shed 6 bases and J 10 bases; nucleotides not matched to a gene: 12. Germline CDR1 reads SNHLY; CDR2 reads FYNNEI. CDR3 size: 16 residues. Points from the study as a whole: A prior analysis recorded that most TCR beta V segments were productive about 90% or about 30% of the time. Later analysis demonstrated an association between a missense DCLRE1C variant and TCR beta V- and J-gene trimming. Reportedly, fewer N-insertions than the 666-donor mean appeared in an Asian-associated ancestry cluster in a later analysis. It was likely that a cluster of highly shared sequence variants was a sequencing artifact.

In the PCR, 60 Vbeta and 13 Jbeta primers were used. Clones were read by immunoSEQ multiplex PCR, and TCRdb kept only the in-frame ones, dropping some. The sample holds more than 140,000 clones, over 60% seen once. On this clone: Its antigen remains unidentified.

This TCR came from a female donor in good health and CMV-seronegative. The sequenced sample consisted of PBMCs. This chain connects TRBV2 to TRBJ2-3; 14 bases fit TRBD2. CDR3 in amino acids: CASRLGLAGGSFAQYF. The CDR3 DNA follows: TGTGCCAGCAGACTTGGACTAGCGGGAGGTTCGTTCGCGCAGTATTTT.